This T cell receptor (beta chain) was captured by sequencing in a study of T cells in Graves' hyperthyroidism and ophthalmopathy. The CDR3 length is 15 residues. J was trimmed by 5 bases and V by 5 bases; bases with no gene match: 6. Germline V gene lookup returns CDR1 MNHNS and CDR2 SASEGT. From RNA transcripts, TCR beta CDR3 regions were amplified. First-round RT-PCR with HTBI primers amplified the TCR CDR3 region. TCRdb re-derived calls from the multiplex PCR reads in MiXCR, one entry per CDR3 protein. Of roughly 380,000 distinct CDR3 sequences listed, about 18% were seen once; the top ten hold about 3.7%. Stable Graves' hyperthyroidism meant no ophthalmopathy progression within 18 months. PBMCs came from more than 8.5 ml fresh peripheral blood.

The sample taken for sequencing was blood. This clonotype was sampled from a woman aged 18-29 years with Graves' hyperthyroidism. The chain couples TRBV6-1 to TRBJ1-5, with 10 bases identical to TRBD1. In nucleotides, the CDR3 is TGTGCCAGCAGTCTGGACAGGGGGAAGGATCAGCCCCAGCATTTT. Encoded protein: CASSLDRGKDQPQHF.